Below, one TCR beta chain is given with its context. The CDR3 length is 14 residues. Trimming left V 5 bases short and J 3 bases short, with 14 bases between. From germline, CDR1 is MNHEY and CDR2 SMNVEV (reference sequence). TCRdb's table, derived via immunoSEQ multiplex PCR, lists solely in-frame clones and lacks some. The table records 85,000 to 100,000 clones, roughly 90% of them present only once. This sample stems from a study of T cell changes during pregnancy in multiple sclerosis. The sample in question was peripheral blood, obtained before pregnancy. This receptor was obtained from a female donor with multiple sclerosis, enrolled in a pregnancy study. This chain uses TRBV27 with TRBJ2-7, with D possibly matching TRBD1 (5 bases). CDR3 coding DNA: TGTGCCAGCAGTCCCCGATTGGGGCACTACGAGCAGTACTTC. This sequence encodes CASSPRLGHYEQYF.